This TCR beta chain stems from a study of cytomegalovirus exposure and HLA in healthy donors. To note about this clone: No antigen is known for it.

The study's findings and limits: A prior analysis recorded that most TCR beta V segments were productive about 87% or about 30% of the time. A reported reduction in N-insertions relative to the 666-donor mean was seen in an Asian-associated ancestry cluster in a later analysis. There were several of the most significant clusters that appeared linked to common viral pathogens in a later analysis.

The CDR3 sequence is 14 residues long. The V and J ends lost 8 bases and 6 bases respectively, with 17 bases between them. Germline V gene data show CDR1 as SNHLY and CDR2 as FYNNEI. Healthy individuals who donated bone marrow served as the donors. PCR amplification relied on 60 Vbeta primers (plus 13 Jbeta primers). Clones were sequenced by immunoSEQ multiplex PCR, and TCRdb holds only the in-frame ones, with some missing. The sample carries approximately 100,000 clones, 50% to 80% recorded once. The rearrangement uses TRBV2 and TRBJ2-1; TRBD2 might be the D (6 bases). This TCR was sampled from a man aged 55 to 70 in good health and CMV-seronegative. Input material: PBMCs. The CDR3 region is CASVRLGASNEQFF. The CDR3 DNA sequence: TGTGCCAGCGTTAGACTAGGAGCTAGCAATGAGCAGTTCTTC.